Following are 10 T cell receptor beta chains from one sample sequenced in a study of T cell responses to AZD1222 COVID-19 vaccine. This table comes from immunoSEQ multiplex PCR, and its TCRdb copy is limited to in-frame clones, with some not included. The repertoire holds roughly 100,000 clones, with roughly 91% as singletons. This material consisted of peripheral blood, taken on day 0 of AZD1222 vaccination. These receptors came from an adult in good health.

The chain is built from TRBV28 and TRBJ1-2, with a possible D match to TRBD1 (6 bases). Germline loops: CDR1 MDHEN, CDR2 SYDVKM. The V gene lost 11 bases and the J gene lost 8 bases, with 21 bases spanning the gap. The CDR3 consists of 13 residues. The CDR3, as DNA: TGTGCCGGCCAAACAGCCGGAACAGGGGGCTACACCTTC. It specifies CAGQTAGTGGYTF.

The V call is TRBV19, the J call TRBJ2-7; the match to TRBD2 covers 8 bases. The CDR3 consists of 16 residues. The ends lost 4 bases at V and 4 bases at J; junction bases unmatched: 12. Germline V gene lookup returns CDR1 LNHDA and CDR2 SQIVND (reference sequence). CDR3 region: CASSTDTSGRGYEQYF. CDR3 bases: TGTGCCAGTAGTACAGACACTAGCGGAAGAGGTTACGAGCAGTACTTC.

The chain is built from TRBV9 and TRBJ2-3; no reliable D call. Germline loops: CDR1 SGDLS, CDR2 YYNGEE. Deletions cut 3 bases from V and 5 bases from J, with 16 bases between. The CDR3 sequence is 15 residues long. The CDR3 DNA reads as TGTGCCAGCAGCGCCGCTCTTCCGGCAGAAGATACGCAGTATTTT. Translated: CASSAALPAEDTQYF. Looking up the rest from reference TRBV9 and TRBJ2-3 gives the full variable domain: DSGVTQTPKHLITATGQRVTLRCSPRSGDLSVYWYQQSLDQGLQFLIQYYNGEERAKGNILERFSAQQFPDLHSELNLSSLELGDSALYFCASSAALPAEDTQYFGPGTRLTVL.

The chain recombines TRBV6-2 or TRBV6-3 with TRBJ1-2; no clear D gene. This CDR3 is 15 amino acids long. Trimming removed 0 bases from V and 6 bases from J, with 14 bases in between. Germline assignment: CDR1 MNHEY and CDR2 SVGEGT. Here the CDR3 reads CASSYSGRTAHGYTF. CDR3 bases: TGTGCCAGCAGTTACTCTGGCAGGACCGCTCATGGCTACACCTTC.

This CDR3 reads CASSRLNSGANVLTF. The CDR3 nucleotides are TGTGCCAGCTCACGACTTAACTCTGGGGCCAACGTCCTGACTTTC. The chain joins TRBV18 to TRBJ2-6, with D unclear. Germline-derived CDR1 and CDR2 are KGHSH and LQKENI. The CDR3 runs to 15 residues. Trimming stripped 4 bases from V and 0 bases from J, with 7 bases between. Supplemented by reference TRBV18 and TRBJ2-6, the full variable domain reads NAGVMQNPRHLVRRRGQEARLRCSPMKGHSHVYWYRQLPEEGLKFMVYLQKENIIDESGMPKERFSAEFPKEGPSILRIQQVVRGDSAAYFCASSRLNSGANVLTFGAGSRLTVL.

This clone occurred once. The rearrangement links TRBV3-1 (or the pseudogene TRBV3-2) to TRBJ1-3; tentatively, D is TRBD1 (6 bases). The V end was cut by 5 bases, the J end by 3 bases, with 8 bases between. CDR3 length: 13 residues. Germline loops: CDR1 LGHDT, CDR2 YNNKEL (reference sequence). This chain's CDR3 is CASSTTGGNTIYF. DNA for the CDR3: TGTGCCAGCAGCACGACAGGTGGAAACACCATATATTTT.

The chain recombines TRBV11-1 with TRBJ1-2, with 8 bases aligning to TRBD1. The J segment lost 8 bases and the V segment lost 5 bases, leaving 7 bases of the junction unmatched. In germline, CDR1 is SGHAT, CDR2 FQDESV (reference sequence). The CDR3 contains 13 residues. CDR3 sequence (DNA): TGTGCCAGCAGCCCGGACAGGGCAAGAGGCTACACCTTC. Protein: CASSPDRARGYTF. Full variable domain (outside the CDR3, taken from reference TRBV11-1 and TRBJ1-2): EAEVAQSPRYKITEKSQAVAFWCDPISGHATLYWYRQILGQGPELLVQFQDESVVDDSQLPKDRFSAERLKGVDSTLKIQPAELGDSAMYLCASSPDRARGYTFGSGTRLTVV.

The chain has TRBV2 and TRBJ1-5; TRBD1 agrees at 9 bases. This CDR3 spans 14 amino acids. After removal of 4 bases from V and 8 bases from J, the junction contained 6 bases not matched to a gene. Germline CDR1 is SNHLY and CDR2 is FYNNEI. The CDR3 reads CASSGDRDREPQHF. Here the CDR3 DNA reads TGTGCCAGCAGTGGGGACAGGGATAGGGAGCCCCAGCATTTT.

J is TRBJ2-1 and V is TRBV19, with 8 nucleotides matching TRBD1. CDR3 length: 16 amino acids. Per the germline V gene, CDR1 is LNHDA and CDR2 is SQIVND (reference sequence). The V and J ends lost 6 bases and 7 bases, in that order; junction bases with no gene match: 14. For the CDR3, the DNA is TGTGCCAGTAGAACTTACTCCGGACAGGGTCGGAATGAGCAGTTCTTC. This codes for CASRTYSGQGRNEQFF. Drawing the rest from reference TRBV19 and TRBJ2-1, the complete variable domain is DGGITQSPKYLFRKEGQNVTLSCEQNLNHDAMYWYRQDPGQGLRLIYYSQIVNDFQKGDIAEGYSVSREKKESFPLTVTSAQKNPTAFYLCASRTYSGQGRNEQFFGPGTRLTVL.

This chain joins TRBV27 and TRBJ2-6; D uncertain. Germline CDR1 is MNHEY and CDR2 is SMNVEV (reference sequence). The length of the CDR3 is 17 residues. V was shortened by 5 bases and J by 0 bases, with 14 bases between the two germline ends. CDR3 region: CASSPIKGSSGANVLTF. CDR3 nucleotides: TGTGCCAGCAGTCCTATAAAGGGCAGCTCTGGGGCCAACGTCCTGACTTTC. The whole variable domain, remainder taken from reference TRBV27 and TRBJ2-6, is EAQVTQNPRYLITVTGKKLTVTCSQNMNHEYMSWYRQDPGLGLRQIYYSMNVEVTDKGDVPEGYKVSRKEKRNFPLILESPSPNQTSLYFCASSPIKGSSGANVLTFGAGSRLTVL.